The 8 T cell receptor beta chains in this list originate from one sample, sequenced in a study of T-cell memory formation after mild COVID-19. A single record per CDR3 protein comes from TCRdb applying MiXCR to the 5' RACE reads. The sample records 430,000 or so distinct CDR3 sequences, approximately 25% being singletons. The source material was PBMCs or a T cell subset sorted from them (not recorded which). Receptors originate from an adult woman who had mild COVID-19 (a few samples of this study predate the infection). Cell type and time point are not known.

A few counts support this clonotype. The rearrangement joins TRBV6-5 to TRBJ2-4; D gene ambiguous. The CDR3 loop spans 13 amino acids. In germline, CDR1 is MNHEY, CDR2 SVGAGI. V lost 8 bases and J 1 base, leaving 9 bases between the germline ends. CDR3 amino acids: CASAREAKNIQYF. The CDR3 nucleotides are TGTGCCAGCGCCCGTGAGGCCAAAAACATTCAGTACTTC.

The chain has TRBV11-2 and TRBJ2-3, with 8 bases aligning to TRBD2. The V gene end was trimmed by 3 bases and the J gene end by 5 bases; junction bases not matched to a gene: 7. The CDR3 covers 15 residues. Germline V lookup: CDR1 SGHAT, CDR2 FQNNGV. The CDR3 region is CASSFSGGRKDTQYF. CDR3 DNA sequence: TGTGCCAGCAGCTTTTCGGGAGGGCGGAAAGATACGCAGTATTTT.

The V gene is TRBV29-1, the J gene TRBJ1-1; D may be TRBD1 (5 bases). Per the germline V gene, CDR1 is SQVTM and CDR2 is ANQGSEA. The CDR3 totals 14 residues. Deletions cut 6 bases from V and 0 bases from J, with 14 bases between. The CDR3 sequence is CSVRPGRMNTEAFF. The CDR3 DNA reads TGCAGCGTACGACCGGGACGGATGAACACTGAAGCTTTCTTT.

This clonotype was seen once. The chain has TRBV12-3 or TRBV12-4 and TRBJ1-1; possible D gene TRBD1, 5 bases. Trimming left V 5 bases short and J 4 bases short, with 14 bases between. This CDR3 is 14 amino acids long. CDR3 amino acids: CASSRGLGGTEAFF. CDR3 nucleotide sequence: TGTGCCAGCAGTCGAGGCCTCGGGGGCACTGAAGCTTTCTTT.

This clonotype was found a few times. The chain has TRBV30 and TRBJ2-1, with D hard to call. The CDR3 length is 15 residues. Per the germline V gene, CDR1 is GTSNPN and CDR2 is SVGIG (reference sequence). Trimming pared 0 bases from V and 10 bases from J, leaving 19 bases between. The CDR3 bases are TGTGCCTGGAGTGTAAGAGTAGTACTTAACCGAGAGCAGTTCTTC. This gives the protein CAWSVRVVLNREQFF.

The chain joins TRBV4-1 to TRBJ1-5; TRBD1 matches 7 bases. This CDR3 is 16 amino acids long. The ends lost 0 bases at V and 6 bases at J; junction bases unmatched: 8. Germline V gene lookup returns CDR1 MGHRA and CDR2 YSYEKL. CDR3: CASSQDKGGSGQPQHF. The CDR3 nucleotides read TGCGCCAGCAGCCAAGATAAAGGGGGCTCGGGTCAGCCCCAGCATTTT.

The chain joins TRBV7-9 to TRBJ2-2, with D unclear. V was clipped by 5 bases and J by 7 bases, with 14 bases between them. The CDR3 is 14 amino acids. The germline V gene encodes CDR1 SEHNR and CDR2 FQNEAQ (reference sequence). CDR3 coding DNA: TGTGCCAGCAGCGCTAGGACCGCTAGCGGGGAGCTGTTTTTT. Its protein product is CASSARTASGELFF.

The chain couples TRBV6-2 or TRBV6-3 to TRBJ2-7; TRBD2 aligns across 9 bases. This CDR3 region has 15 residues. V was pared by 8 bases and J by 2 bases, with 10 bases of the junction left unmatched. CDR1 and CDR2 (germline): MNHEY, SVGEGT. The CDR3 protein is CASETSGDRPYEQYF. The CDR3 nucleotides read TGTGCCAGCGAGACTAGCGGCGATCGCCCCTACGAGCAGTACTTC.